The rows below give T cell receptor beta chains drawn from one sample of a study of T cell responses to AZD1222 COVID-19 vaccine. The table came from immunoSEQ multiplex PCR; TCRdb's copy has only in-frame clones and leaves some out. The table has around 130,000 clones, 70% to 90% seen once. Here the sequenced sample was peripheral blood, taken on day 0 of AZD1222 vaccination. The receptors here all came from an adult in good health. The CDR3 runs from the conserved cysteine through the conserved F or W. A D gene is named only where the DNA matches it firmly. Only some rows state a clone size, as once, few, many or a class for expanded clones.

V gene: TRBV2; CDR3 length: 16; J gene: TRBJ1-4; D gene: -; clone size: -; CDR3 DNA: TGTGCCAGCAGGGGCCCCATACGGGGGGCTAATGAAAAACTGTTTTTT; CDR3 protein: CASRGPIRGANEKLFF
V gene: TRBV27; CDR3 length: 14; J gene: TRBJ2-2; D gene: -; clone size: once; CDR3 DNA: TGTGCCAGCAGTCCGGGGGCGAACACCGGGGAGCTGTTTTTT; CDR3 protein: CASSPGANTGELFF
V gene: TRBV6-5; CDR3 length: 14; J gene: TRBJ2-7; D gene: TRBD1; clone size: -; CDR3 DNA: TGTGCCAGCAGTTTCCGGACAGGAGACTACGAGCAGTACTTC; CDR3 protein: CASSFRTGDYEQYF
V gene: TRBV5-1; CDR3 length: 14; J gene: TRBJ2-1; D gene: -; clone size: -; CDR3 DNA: TGCGCCAGCAGCTTGCACAGTCCCTACAATGAGCAGTTCTTC; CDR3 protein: CASSLHSPYNEQFF
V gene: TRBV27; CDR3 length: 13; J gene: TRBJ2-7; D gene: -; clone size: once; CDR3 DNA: TGTGCCAGCAGTTTAGGAGGACCCTACGAGCAGTACTTC; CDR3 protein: CASSLGGPYEQYF
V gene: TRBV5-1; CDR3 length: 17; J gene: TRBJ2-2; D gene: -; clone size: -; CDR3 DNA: TGCGCCAGCAGCTTGGGGGGCCACGGGACGTTAACCGGGGAGCTGTTTTTT; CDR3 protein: CASSLGGHGTLTGELFF
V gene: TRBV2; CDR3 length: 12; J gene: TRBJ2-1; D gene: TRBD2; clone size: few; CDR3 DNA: TGTGCCAGCACATACCCGGGACTAGCATTCTTCTTC; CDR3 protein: CASTYPGLAFFF
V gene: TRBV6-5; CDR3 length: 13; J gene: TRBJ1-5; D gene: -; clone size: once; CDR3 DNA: TGTGCCAGCAGAGGGGGGCCTGGGGAGCCCCAGCATTTT; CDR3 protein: CASRGGPGEPQHF
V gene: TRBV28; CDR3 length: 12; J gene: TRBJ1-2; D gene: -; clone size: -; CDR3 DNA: TGTGCCAGCAGTTCTCCCCCTCGTGGCTACACCTTC; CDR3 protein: CASSSPPRGYTF
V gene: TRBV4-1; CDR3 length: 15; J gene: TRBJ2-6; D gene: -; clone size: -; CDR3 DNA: TGCGCCAGCAGCCAAGAGGGTTTTATTGCCAACGTCCTGACTTTC; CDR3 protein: CASSQEGFIANVLTF
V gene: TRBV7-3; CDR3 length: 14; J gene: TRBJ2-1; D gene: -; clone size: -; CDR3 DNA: TGTGCCAGCAGCTACGGGGAACCCTACAATGAGCAGTTCTTC; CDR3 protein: CASSYGEPYNEQFF
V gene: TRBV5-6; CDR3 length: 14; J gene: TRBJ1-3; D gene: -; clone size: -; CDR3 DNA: TGTGCCAGCAGAGTTCAGACCTCTGGAAACACCATATATTTT; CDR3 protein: CASRVQTSGNTIYF
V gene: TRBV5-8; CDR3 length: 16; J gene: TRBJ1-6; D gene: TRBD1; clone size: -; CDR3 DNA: TGTGCCAGCAGCACCGGGACAGGGCCACCAAATTCACCCCTCCACTTT; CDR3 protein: CASSTGTGPPNSPLHF
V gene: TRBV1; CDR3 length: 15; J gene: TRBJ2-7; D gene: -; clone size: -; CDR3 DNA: TGCACCAGCAGCCAAGATAAAGGGGCCCCCTACGAGCAGTACTTC; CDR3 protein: CTSSQDKGAPYEQYF
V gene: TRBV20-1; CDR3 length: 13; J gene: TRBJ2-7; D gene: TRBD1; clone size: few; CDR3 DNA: TGCAGTGCTAGTGGACAGGGGACCTACGAGCAGTACTTC; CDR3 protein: CSASGQGTYEQYF
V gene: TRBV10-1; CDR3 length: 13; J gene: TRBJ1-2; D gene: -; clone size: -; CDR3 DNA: TGCGCCAGCAGTGAGGCAGGGGCCTATGGCTACACCTTC; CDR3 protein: CASSEAGAYGYTF
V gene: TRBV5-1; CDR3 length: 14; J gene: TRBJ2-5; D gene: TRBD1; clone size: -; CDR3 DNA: TGCGCCAGCAGCTCGGGACAGGCGGGAGAGACCCAGTACTTC; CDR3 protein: CASSSGQAGETQYF
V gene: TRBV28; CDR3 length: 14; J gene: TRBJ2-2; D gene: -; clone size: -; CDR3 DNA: TGTGCCAGCATCAGGACAGTGAACACCGGGGAGCTGTTTTTT; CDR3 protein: CASIRTVNTGELFF
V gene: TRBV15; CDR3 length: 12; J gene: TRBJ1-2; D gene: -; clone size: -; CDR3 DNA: TGTGCCACCGCCAGGGACGGTAGGGGCTACACCTTC; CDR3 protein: CATARDGRGYTF
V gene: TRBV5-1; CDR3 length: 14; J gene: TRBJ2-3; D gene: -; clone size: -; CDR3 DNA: TGCGCCAGCAGCCCTACAGGGAGCACAGATACGCAGTATTTT; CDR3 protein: CASSPTGSTDTQYF
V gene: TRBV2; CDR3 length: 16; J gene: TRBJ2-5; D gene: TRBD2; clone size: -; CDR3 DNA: TGTGCCAGCAGTGAATTGGCGGGAGGACTGCAAGAGACCCAGTACTTC; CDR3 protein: CASSELAGGLQETQYF
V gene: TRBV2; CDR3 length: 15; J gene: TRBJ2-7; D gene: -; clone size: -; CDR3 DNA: TGTGCCAGGACCTTACCGGACAGTATGGGTAACGAGCAGTACTTC; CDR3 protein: CARTLPDSMGNEQYF
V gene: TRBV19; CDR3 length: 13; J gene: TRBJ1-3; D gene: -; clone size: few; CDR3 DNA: TGTGCCAGCGCGGACACCTCTGGAAACACCATATATTTT; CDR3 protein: CASADTSGNTIYF
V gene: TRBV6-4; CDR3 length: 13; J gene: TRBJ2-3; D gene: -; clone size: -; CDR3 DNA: TGTGCCAGCAGTGAAGGGGGCACAGATACGCAGTATTTT; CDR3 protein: CASSEGGTDTQYF
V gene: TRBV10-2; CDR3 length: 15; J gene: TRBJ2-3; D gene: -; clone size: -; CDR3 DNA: TGCGCCAGCAGGGGGGCAGCGGACAGCACAGATACGCAGTATTTT; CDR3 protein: CASRGAADSTDTQYF
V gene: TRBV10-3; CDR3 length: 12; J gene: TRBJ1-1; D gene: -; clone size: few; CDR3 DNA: TGTGCCATCAGTCGGTTGGGGACTGAAGCTTTCTTT; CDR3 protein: CAISRLGTEAFF
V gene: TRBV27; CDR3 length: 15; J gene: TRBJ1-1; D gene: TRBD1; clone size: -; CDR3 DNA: TGTGCCAGCAGTTTCAGGACAGGGGAATATACTGAAGCTTTCTTT; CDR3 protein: CASSFRTGEYTEAFF
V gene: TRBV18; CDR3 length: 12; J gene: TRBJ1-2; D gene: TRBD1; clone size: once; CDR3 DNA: TGTGCCAGCTCGAAGGACAGGGGCGGCTACACCTTC; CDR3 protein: CASSKDRGGYTF
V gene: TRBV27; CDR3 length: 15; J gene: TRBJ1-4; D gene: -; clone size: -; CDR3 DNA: TGTGCCAGCAGTCCCCGACCGAGCCGGGGTGAAAAACTGTTTTTT; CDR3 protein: CASSPRPSRGEKLFF
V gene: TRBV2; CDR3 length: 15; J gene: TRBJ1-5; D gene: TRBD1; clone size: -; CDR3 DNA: TGTGCCAGCAGTGAATGGTCAGGGGGAGGTCAGCCCCAGCATTTT; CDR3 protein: CASSEWSGGGQPQHF
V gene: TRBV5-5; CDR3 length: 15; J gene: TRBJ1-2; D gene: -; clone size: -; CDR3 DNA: TGTGCCAGCAGCGATCCCGGCCAGGGGCTCTATGGCTACACCTTC; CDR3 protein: CASSDPGQGLYGYTF
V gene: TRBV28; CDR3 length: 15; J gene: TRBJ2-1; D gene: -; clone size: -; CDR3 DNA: TGTGCCAGCAGTTTATTTGGCAGTTCCTACAATGAGCAGTTCTTC; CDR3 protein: CASSLFGSSYNEQFF
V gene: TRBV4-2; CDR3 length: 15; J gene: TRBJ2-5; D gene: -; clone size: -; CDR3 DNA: TGTGCCAGCAGCCAGAGGGAGGGTCAGGGGGAGACCCAGTACTTC; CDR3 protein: CASSQREGQGETQYF
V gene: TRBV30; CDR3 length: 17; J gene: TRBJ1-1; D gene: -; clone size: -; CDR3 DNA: TGTGCCTGGAGTGCAAGGAGGCAGAGGGGCCCGAACACTGAAGCTTTCTTT; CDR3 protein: CAWSARRQRGPNTEAFF
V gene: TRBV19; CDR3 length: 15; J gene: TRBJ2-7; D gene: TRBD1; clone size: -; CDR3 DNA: TGTGCCAGTAGTACAATACAGGGGGCAACCTACGAGCAGTACTTC; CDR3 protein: CASSTIQGATYEQYF
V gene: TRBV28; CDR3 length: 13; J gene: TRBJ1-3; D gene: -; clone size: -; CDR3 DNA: TGTGCCAGCAGGATACCCTCTGGAAACACCATATATTTT; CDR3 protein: CASRIPSGNTIYF
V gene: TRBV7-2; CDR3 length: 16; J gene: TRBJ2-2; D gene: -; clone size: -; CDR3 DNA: TGTGCCAGCAGCCAGGGGCTAGGGCTGAACACCGGGGAGCTGTTTTTT; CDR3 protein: CASSQGLGLNTGELFF
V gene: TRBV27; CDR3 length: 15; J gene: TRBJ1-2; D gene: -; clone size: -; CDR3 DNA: TGTGCCAGCAGAAAGGGAGGGAGAACTAACTATGGCTACACCTTC; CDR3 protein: CASRKGGRTNYGYTF
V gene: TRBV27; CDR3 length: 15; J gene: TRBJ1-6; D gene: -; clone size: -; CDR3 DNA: TGTGCCAGCAGTTTGGTATTCTCCTATAATTCACCCCTCCACTTT; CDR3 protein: CASSLVFSYNSPLHF
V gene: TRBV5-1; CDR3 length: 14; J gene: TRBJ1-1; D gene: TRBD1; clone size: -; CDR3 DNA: TGCGCCAGCAGCGGAGGTCAGGGGGCACTTGAAGCTTTCTTT; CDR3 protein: CASSGGQGALEAFF
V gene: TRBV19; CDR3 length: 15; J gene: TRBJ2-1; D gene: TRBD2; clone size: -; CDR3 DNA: TGTGCCAGTAGTATTAGCGGGGGGCCTTACAATGAGCAGTTCTTC; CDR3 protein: CASSISGGPYNEQFF
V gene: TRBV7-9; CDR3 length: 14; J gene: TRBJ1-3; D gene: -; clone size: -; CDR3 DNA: TGTGCCAGCAGCCAGACGGCCTCTGGAAACACCATATATTTT; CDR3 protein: CASSQTASGNTIYF
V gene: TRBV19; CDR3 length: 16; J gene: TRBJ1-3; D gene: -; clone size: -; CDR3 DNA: TGTGCCAGTAGTATGGTTGGGTCTATCTCTGGAAACACCATATATTTT; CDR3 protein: CASSMVGSISGNTIYF
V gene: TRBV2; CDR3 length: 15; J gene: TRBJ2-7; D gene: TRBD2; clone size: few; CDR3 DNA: TGTGCCAGCAGTGAAACTAGCGGGAGGAAAAACGAGCAGTACTTC; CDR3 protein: CASSETSGRKNEQYF
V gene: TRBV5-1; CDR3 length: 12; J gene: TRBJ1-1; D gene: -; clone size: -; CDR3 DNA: TGCGCCAGCAGCGATGTGAACACTGAAGCTTTCTTT; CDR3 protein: CASSDVNTEAFF
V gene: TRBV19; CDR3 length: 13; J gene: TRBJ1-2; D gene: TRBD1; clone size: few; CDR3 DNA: TGTGCCAGCATGGGACAGGGGAGCTATGGCTACACCTTC; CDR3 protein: CASMGQGSYGYTF
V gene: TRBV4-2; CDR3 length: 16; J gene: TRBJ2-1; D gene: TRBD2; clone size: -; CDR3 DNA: TGTGCCAGCAGCCCAGGCCTAGCGGGGGACTACAATGAGCAGTTCTTC; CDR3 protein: CASSPGLAGDYNEQFF
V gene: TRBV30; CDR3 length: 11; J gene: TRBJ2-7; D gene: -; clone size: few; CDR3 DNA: TGTGCCTGGAGTTCTCAGGGTGGGCAGTACTTC; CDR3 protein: CAWSSQGGQYF
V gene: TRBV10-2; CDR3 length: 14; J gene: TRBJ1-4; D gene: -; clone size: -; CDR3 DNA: TGCGCCAGCAAAAGGGGCCCCCCCGGAGAAAAACTGTTTTTT; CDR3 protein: CASKRGPPGEKLFF
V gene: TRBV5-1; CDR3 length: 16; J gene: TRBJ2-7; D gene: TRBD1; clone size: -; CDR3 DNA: TGCGCCAGCAGCTTGAGTAGGGGACAGGGGGCGTACGAGCAGTACTTC; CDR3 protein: CASSLSRGQGAYEQYF
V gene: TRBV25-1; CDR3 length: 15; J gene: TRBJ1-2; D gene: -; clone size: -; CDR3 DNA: TGTGCCAGCAGTGAATACCCCAGGGACTCCTATGGCTACACCTTC; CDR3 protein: CASSEYPRDSYGYTF
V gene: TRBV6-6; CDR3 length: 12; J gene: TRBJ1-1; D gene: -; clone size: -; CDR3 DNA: TGTGCCAGCAGTTACTCCGGAGGCGCAGCTTTCTTT; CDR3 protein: CASSYSGGAAFF
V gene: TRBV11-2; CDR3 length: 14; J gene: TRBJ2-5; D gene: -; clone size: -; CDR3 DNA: TGTGCCAGCAGCAAACGGGACATCCGAGAGACCCAGTACTTC; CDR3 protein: CASSKRDIRETQYF
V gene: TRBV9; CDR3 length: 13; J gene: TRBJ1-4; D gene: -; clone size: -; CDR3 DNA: TGTGCCAGCAGCCCGGACAGTAATGAAAAACTGTTTTTT; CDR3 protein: CASSPDSNEKLFF
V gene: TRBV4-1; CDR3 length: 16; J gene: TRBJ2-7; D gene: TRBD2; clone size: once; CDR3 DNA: TGCGCCAGCAGCCAGGCGCGGCTAGCGGGGGATCACGAGCAGTACTTC; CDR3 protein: CASSQARLAGDHEQYF
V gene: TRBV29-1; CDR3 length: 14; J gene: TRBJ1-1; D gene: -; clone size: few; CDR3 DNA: TGCAGCGCTCTTCACAGGGCCACGGGGACTGAAGCTTTCTTT; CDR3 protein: CSALHRATGTEAFF
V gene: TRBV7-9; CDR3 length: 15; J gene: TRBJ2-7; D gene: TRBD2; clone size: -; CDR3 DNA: TGTGCCAGCAGCAAAGGGACTAGCGGGACCTACGAGCAGTACTTC; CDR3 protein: CASSKGTSGTYEQYF
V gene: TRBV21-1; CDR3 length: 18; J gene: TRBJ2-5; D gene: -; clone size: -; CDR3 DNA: TGTGCCAGCAGTAATACCCCCCGGACTAGCGGGGGGACAGAGACCCAGTACTTC; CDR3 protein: CASSNTPRTSGGTETQYF